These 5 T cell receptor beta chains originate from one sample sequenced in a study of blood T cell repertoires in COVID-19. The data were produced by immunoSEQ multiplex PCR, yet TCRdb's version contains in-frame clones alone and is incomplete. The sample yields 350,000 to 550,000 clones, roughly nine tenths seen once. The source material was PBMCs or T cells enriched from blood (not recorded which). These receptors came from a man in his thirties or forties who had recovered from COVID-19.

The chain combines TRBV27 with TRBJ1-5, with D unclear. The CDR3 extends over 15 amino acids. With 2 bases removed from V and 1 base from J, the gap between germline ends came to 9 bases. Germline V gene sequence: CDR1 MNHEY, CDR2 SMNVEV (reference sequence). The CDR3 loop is CASSLIHESNQPQHF. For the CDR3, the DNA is TGTGCCAGCAGTTTAATTCACGAGAGCAATCAGCCCCAGCATTTT.

DNA of the CDR3: TGTGCCAGCAGCTTGGACAGGGACCGACAGCCCCAGCATTTT. Its protein is CASSLDRDRQPQHF. V and J are TRBV5-4 and TRBJ1-5; D might be TRBD1 (6 bases). CDR1 and CDR2 (germline): SGHNT, YYREEE (reference sequence). The CDR3 is 14 residues long. Trimming pared 0 bases from V and 7 bases from J, leaving 11 bases between.

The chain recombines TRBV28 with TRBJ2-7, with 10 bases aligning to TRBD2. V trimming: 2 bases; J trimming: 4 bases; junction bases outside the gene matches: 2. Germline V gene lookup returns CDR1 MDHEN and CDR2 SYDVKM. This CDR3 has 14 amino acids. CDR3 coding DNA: TGTGCCAGCAGTTTACTAGCGGGAGAGTACGAGCAGTACTTC. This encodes CASSLLAGEYEQYF.

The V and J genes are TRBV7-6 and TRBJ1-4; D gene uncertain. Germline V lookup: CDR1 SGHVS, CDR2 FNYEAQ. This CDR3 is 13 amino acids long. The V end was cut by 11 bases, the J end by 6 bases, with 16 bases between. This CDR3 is CASTQKNDEKLFF. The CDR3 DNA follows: TGTGCCTCCACACAAAAAAACGATGAAAAACTGTTTTTT.

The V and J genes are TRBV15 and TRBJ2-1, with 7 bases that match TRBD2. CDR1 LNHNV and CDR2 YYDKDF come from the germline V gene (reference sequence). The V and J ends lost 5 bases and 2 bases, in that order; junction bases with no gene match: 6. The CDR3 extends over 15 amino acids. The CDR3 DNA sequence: TGTGCCACCAGCGAAGCGGGAAGCGCCTACAATGAGCAGTTCTTC. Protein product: CATSEAGSAYNEQFF.